The 5 T cell receptor beta chains in this list originate from one sample, sequenced in a study of cytomegalovirus exposure and HLA in healthy donors. PCR employed 60 Vbeta and 13 Jbeta primers. Measured with immunoSEQ multiplex PCR; TCRdb has only the in-frame clones, and not every one. Of approximately 40,000 clones listed, around three fifths are singletons. What was sequenced was PBMCs. Source of these receptors: a man in his forties or fifties in good health and CMV-seropositive.

The chain uses TRBV19 and TRBJ2-7; D might be TRBD2 (5 bases). Germline CDR1 reads LNHDA; CDR2 reads SQIVND (reference sequence). This CDR3 spans 14 amino acids. Trimming stripped 2 bases from V and 3 bases from J, with 11 bases between. As DNA, the CDR3 is TGTGCCAGTAGTATAAGGCTAGCTGACTACGAGCAGTACTTC. Amino acids: CASSIRLADYEQYF.

This chain connects TRBV7-9 to TRBJ2-1; D is unresolved. CDR3 size: 16 residues. Deletions cut 0 bases from V and 9 bases from J, with 18 bases between. Germline CDR1 SEHNR, CDR2 FQNEAQ (reference sequence). The CDR3 DNA is TGTGCCAGCAGCTTAGCCGGCCGAGGCGGATGGCCTGAGCAGTTCTTC. The encoded protein is CASSLAGRGGWPEQFF.

V and J are TRBV19 and TRBJ2-7; 11 bases align to TRBD2. The CDR3 is 15 amino acids. CDR1 LNHDA and CDR2 SQIVND come from the germline V gene (reference sequence). V trimming: 6 bases; J trimming: 6 bases; junction bases outside the gene matches: 10. The CDR3 region is CASSRLAGGPGEQYF. Written as DNA, the CDR3 is TGTGCCAGTAGCCGTTTAGCGGGGGGGCCGGGCGAGCAGTACTTC.

This clone was recorded a few times. V gene TRBV6-5 combines with J gene TRBJ1-1, with 12 positions matching TRBD1. The CDR3 totals 15 residues. The germline V gene encodes CDR1 MNHEY and CDR2 SVGAGI. Germline trimming cut 6 bases from V and 3 bases from J; bases unmatched to any gene: 5. The CDR3 sequence is CASRGQGAGDTEAFF. The CDR3 DNA reads TGTGCCAGCAGGGGACAGGGGGCAGGGGACACTGAAGCTTTCTTT.

The chain recombines TRBV5-6 with TRBJ2-3, with no clear D. The CDR3 contains 12 residues. Germline CDR1 and CDR2: SGHDT and YYEEEE. Trimming pared 0 bases from V and 4 bases from J, leaving 3 bases between. The CDR3 coding sequence is TGTGCCAGCAGCTTGGTATCAGATACGCAGTATTTT. This sequence encodes CASSLVSDTQYF.